One and the same sample provided the 20 T cell receptor beta chains below, sequenced in a study of CD8 T cells in ankylosing spondylitis. Notes on the study in general: A motif in TCR beta, a set of roughly eight highly homologous variants, appeared characteristic of ankylosing spondylitis blood.

TCRdb processed the 5' RACE reads anew with MiXCR; each CDR3 protein has one entry. Among around 91,000 distinct CDR3 sequences listed, roughly 9% were seen once. These receptors are not linked to any known antigen. Sequenced material: blood, either unsorted or a sorted T cell fraction (not recorded which). These receptor sequences come from a male donor with ankylosing spondylitis.

This clonotype showed up just a few times. The genes are TRBV29-1 and TRBJ2-7; D not certain. CDR1 is SQVTM and CDR2 is ANQGSEA in the germline V gene. This CDR3 spans 12 amino acids. V gave up 1 base and J gave up 5 bases, with 9 bases separating them. The CDR3: CSVEVRMHEQYF. In nucleotides, the CDR3 is TGCAGCGTTGAAGTCAGGATGCACGAGCAGTACTTC.

This clonotype was recorded a few times. The rearrangement uses TRBV4-2 and TRBJ1-2, with TRBD1 as a possible D gene (6 bases). Germline values: CDR1 LGHNA, CDR2 YNFKEQ. The CDR3 covers 14 residues. V was clipped by 0 bases and J by 8 bases, with 13 bases between them. The CDR3 region has the DNA TGTGCCAGCAGCCAAGATGCTGAGGGGGAAGGCTACACCTTC. It yields the protein CASSQDAEGEGYTF.

The sample holds a few counts of this clonotype. The chain links TRBV15 to TRBJ2-1, with TRBD2 matching 14 bases. V was clipped by 3 bases and J by 8 bases; unmatched bases: 6. The germline V gene encodes CDR1 LNHNV and CDR2 YYDKDF (reference sequence). This CDR3 is 16 amino acids long. The CDR3 coding sequence is TGTGCCACCAGCAGCCCGACTAGCGGGAGGGTATATGAGCAGTTCTTC. Translated: CATSSPTSGRVYEQFF.

This clonotype was picked up a small number of times. The J gene is TRBJ1-1, the V gene TRBV2; TRBD1 agrees at 10 bases. This CDR3 region has 14 residues. Germline V gene sequence: CDR1 SNHLY, CDR2 FYNNEI. Trimming removed 10 bases from V and 3 bases from J; junction bases left unmatched: 8. CDR3 region: CATRDRGFYTEAFF. The CDR3 coding sequence is TGTGCCACAAGGGACAGGGGTTTTTACACTGAAGCTTTCTTT.

This clonotype was observed a few times. The V and J genes are TRBV5-1 and TRBJ2-1, with D perhaps matching TRBD2 (5 bases). The germline gives CDR1 SGHRS, CDR2 YFSETQ. V was trimmed by 4 bases and J by 8 bases, leaving 10 bases between them. This CDR3 region has 12 residues. CDR3 amino acids: CASSDLDYEQFF. Here the CDR3 DNA reads TGCGCCAGCAGCGACTTGGACTATGAGCAGTTCTTC.

In this sample, this clonotype turned up a few times. The chain links TRBV6-9 to TRBJ1-4, with a possible D match to TRBD1 (6 bases). Per germline, CDR1 MNHGY and CDR2 SVAAGI. This CDR3 has 13 amino acids. Between the trimmed V and J ends, which lost 6 bases and 8 bases, there was a span of 13 bases. DNA of the CDR3: TGTGCCAGCAGCCTAGGGGGGGAAGAAAAACTGTTTTTT. Translated: CASSLGGEEKLFF.

CDR3 coding DNA: TGTGCCAGCAGTCCAACGAAAGGACAGGGGTCACCCTACGAGCAGTACTTC. Protein: CASSPTKGQGSPYEQYF. The chain combines TRBV27 with TRBJ2-7, with TRBD1 identical over 9 bases. Trimming took 5 bases from V and 2 from J; bases not matched to a gene: 13. The germline V gene encodes CDR1 MNHEY and CDR2 SMNVEV (reference sequence). The CDR3 spans 17 residues.

V and J are TRBV18 and TRBJ2-7; D is undetermined. V was trimmed by 2 bases and J by 5 bases, leaving 10 bases between them. Germline CDR1 KGHSH, CDR2 LQKENI. The CDR3 has 13 residues. CDR3 amino acids: CASSPDSPHEQYF. CDR3 nucleotide sequence: TGTGCCAGCTCACCAGACTCCCCACACGAGCAGTACTTC.

This clonotype showed up many times. The chain is built from TRBV5-1 and TRBJ2-1; 11 bases agree with TRBD2. V shed 6 bases and J 6 bases; nucleotides not matched to a gene: 2. This CDR3 region has 13 residues. In germline, CDR1 is SGHRS, CDR2 YFSETQ. The CDR3 nucleotides are TGCGCCAGCAATCTAGCGGGAGGCAATGAGCAGTTCTTC. The encoded protein is CASNLAGGNEQFF.

Many counts were recorded for this clonotype. The chain joins TRBV15 to TRBJ1-5, with D unclear. This CDR3 contains 14 residues. CDR1 LNHNV and CDR2 YYDKDF come from the germline V gene (reference sequence). The V and J ends lost 5 bases and 0 bases respectively, with 8 bases between them. CDR3 in DNA: TGTGCCACCAGCCAACCTTCTAGCAATCAGCCCCAGCATTTT. Translation: CATSQPSSNQPQHF.

This clonotype was detected only once. V is TRBV5-6 and J is TRBJ1-4; the match to TRBD1 covers 7 bases. The CDR3 covers 14 residues. The germline V gene has CDR1 SGHDT and CDR2 YYEEEE. With 0 bases clipped from V and 8 bases from J, the junction kept 4 bases outside the gene matches. Here the CDR3 reads CASSLVSGGEKLFF. The CDR3 DNA reads TGTGCCAGCAGCTTGGTATCAGGGGGAGAAAAACTGTTTTTT.

This clonotype was seen only a few times. This chain joins TRBV7-6 and TRBJ1-2, with TRBD1 matching 7 bases. CDR3 length: 15 residues. The V gene end was trimmed by 1 base and the J gene end by 4 bases; junction bases not matched to a gene: 6. CDR1 SGHVS and CDR2 FNYEAQ come from the germline V gene. In DNA, the CDR3 is TGTGCCAGCAGCTTAGAACAGGGGAGATTCTATGGCTACACCTTC. The encoded protein is CASSLEQGRFYGYTF.

This clonotype has a handful of counts. The J gene is TRBJ2-3, the V gene TRBV20-1; 8 bases are shared with TRBD1. The CDR3 sequence is 15 residues long. V was pared by 6 bases and J by 11 bases, with 19 bases of the junction left unmatched. Germline V gene lookup returns CDR1 DFQATT and CDR2 SNEGSKA (reference sequence). The DNA of the CDR3 is TGCAGTGCCGTTACGCAGGGGGCGTCGTTTTGGAAGCAGTATTTT. This codes for CSAVTQGASFWKQYF.

This clonotype has at least ten counts. The chain uses TRBV5-1 and TRBJ2-7; TRBD2 matches at 8 bases. The CDR3 sequence is 16 residues long. Looked up from germline, CDR1 is SGHRS and CDR2 is YFSETQ. Trimming cost V 4 bases and J 0 bases; bases outside gene matches: 9. CDR3 region: CASSPLAAKSSYEQYF. Written as DNA, the CDR3 is TGCGCCAGCAGCCCACTAGCGGCAAAGAGCTCCTACGAGCAGTACTTC.

A few counts support this clonotype. This chain joins TRBV20-1 and TRBJ2-2; 9 bases match TRBD2. V shed 0 bases and J 5 bases; nucleotides not matched to a gene: 4. There are 15 residues in the CDR3. Germline V gene sequence: CDR1 DFQATT, CDR2 SNEGSKA (reference sequence). As DNA, the CDR3 is TGCAGTGCTAGAGATGGGACTAGCAATACCGGGGAGCTGTTTTTT. Translated, it gives CSARDGTSNTGELFF.

This clonotype turned up a few times. This chain joins TRBV20-1 and TRBJ2-1; D uncertain. CDR3 length: 10 amino acids. The V and J ends lost 4 bases and 8 bases respectively, with 6 bases between them. Germline V gene sequence: CDR1 DFQATT, CDR2 SNEGSKA (reference sequence). The CDR3 region is CSAIEDEQFF. As DNA, the CDR3 is TGCAGTGCTATCGAAGATGAGCAGTTCTTC.

In this sample, this clonotype turned up many times. This chain links TRBV27 with TRBJ2-7; D gene unclear. This CDR3 has 16 amino acids. V lost 5 bases, J lost 0 bases, and 17 bases lay in between. CDR1 MNHEY and CDR2 SMNVEV come from the germline V gene (reference sequence). CDR3 sequence: CASSPLVGLSSYEQYV. In DNA form, the CDR3 reads TGTGCCAGCAGTCCACTCGTGGGTTTGAGCTCCTACGAGCAGTACGTC.

This clonotype was recorded at least ten times. J is TRBJ2-2 and V is TRBV24-1, with a possible D match to TRBD2 (6 bases). The V end lost 4 bases, the J end lost 6 bases, and 11 bases lay between the germline ends. Germline CDR1 KGHDR, CDR2 SFDVKD. The CDR3 runs to 14 residues. DNA for the CDR3: TGTGCCACCAGTGACGTGAGGGAGGCCGGGGAGCTGTTTTTT. It is translated as CATSDVREAGELFF.

The chain carries TRBV28 and TRBJ1-4, with D possibly being TRBD1 (5 bases). This CDR3 is 14 amino acids long. Per the germline V gene, CDR1 is MDHEN and CDR2 is SYDVKM. V was cut by 3 bases and J by 8 bases, with 13 bases left in between. DNA of the CDR3: TGTGCCAGCAGTTTGGGGACCCCCAGGGAAAAACTGTTTTTT. Translated: CASSLGTPREKLFF. Looking up the rest from reference TRBV28 and TRBJ1-4 gives the full variable domain: DVKVTQSSRYLVKRTGEKVFLECVQDMDHENMFWYRQDPGLGLRLIYFSYDVKMKEKGDIPEGYSVSREKKERFSLILESASTNQTSMYLCASSLGTPREKLFFGSGTQLSVL.

The chain links TRBV2 to TRBJ1-4; TRBD1 is a possible D gene (6 bases). The germline CDR1 and CDR2 sequences are SNHLY and FYNNEI. The V gene lost 9 bases and the J gene lost 4 bases, with 12 bases spanning the gap. The CDR3 contains 13 residues. CDR3 amino acids: CARKDSRNEKLFF. The CDR3 nucleotides read TGTGCCAGGAAGGACAGCCGTAATGAAAAACTGTTTTTT.